The clone carrying this TCR beta chain was detected once. No antigen is known for it. This entry comes from a study of lymphopenia after photon versus proton radiotherapy. Sequencing used immunoSEQ multiplex PCR; TCRdb keeps in-frame clones, though not all of them. The sample records some 20,000 clones, 75% to 95% being singletons. Study outcomes and limitations: Under photons, naive T cells and diversity fell while effector/memory populations rose. Survival link was tested only in deceased patients; proton benefit remains a possibility. Oligoclonal CD8+ Temra expansion after nadir drove photon patients' diversity drop. Post-nadir TCR diversity decline inversely tracked overall survival among those who died.

Germline V gives CDR1 SNHLY, CDR2 FYNNEI. This CDR3 region has 12 residues. V trimming: 11 bases; J trimming: 1 base; junction bases outside the gene matches: 4. Sample: peripheral blood, taken from a patient treated with photon-based radiotherapy. The rearrangement uses TRBV2 and TRBJ2-5; 7 bases agree with TRBD1. This sequence was found in a man between 60 and 70 years old with pancreatic cancer. The chain's CDR3 is CAAGTAQETQYF. DNA for the CDR3: TGTGCCGCCGGGACAGCCCAAGAGACCCAGTACTTC. The complete variable domain, with remaining parts taken from reference TRBV2 and TRBJ2-5, reads EPEVTQTPSHQVTQMGQEVILRCVPISNHLYFYWYRQILGQKVEFLVSFYNNEISEKSEIFDDQFSVERPDGSNFTLKIRSTKLEDSAMYFCAAGTAQETQYFGPGTRLLVL.